Following are 21 T cell receptor beta chains from one sample sequenced in a study of chemoradiotherapy in HPV16-positive cancers. Only in-frame clones appear in the TCRdb table, and some are missing; sequencing was by immunoSEQ multiplex PCR. The sample shows about 4,200 clones, about 81% of them seen only once. The sample was tumor tissue, taken from a patient who underwent chemoradiotherapy. These receptors all stem from a human donor with HPV-associated anogenital cancer.

V and J are TRBV7-6 and TRBJ2-5; TRBD2 matches at 9 bases. The junction had 10 bases not matched to a gene; V was cut back by 3 bases and J by 2 bases. The germline CDR1 and CDR2 sequences are SGHVS and FNYEAQ. This CDR3 is 17 amino acids long. The CDR3 here is CASSFDPQREVQETQYF. The CDR3 region has the DNA TGTGCCAGCAGCTTCGACCCCCAGCGGGAGGTACAAGAGACCCAGTACTTC.

CDR3 sequence reads: CASSPPGGLAVDTQYF. The CDR3 DNA reads as TGTGCCAGCTCACCACCGGGGGGACTAGCCGTGGATACGCAGTATTTT. The chain joins TRBV18 to TRBJ2-3, with 9 bases aligning to TRBD2. Germline CDR1 KGHSH, CDR2 LQKENI. The V and J ends lost 0 bases and 6 bases, in that order; junction bases with no gene match: 7. The CDR3 sequence is 16 residues long.

The V gene is TRBV30, the J gene TRBJ1-5; 8 bases map to TRBD1. The germline V gene encodes CDR1 GTSNPN and CDR2 SVGIG (reference sequence). This CDR3 contains 16 residues. With 3 bases clipped from V and 2 bases from J, the junction kept 9 bases outside the gene matches. The CDR3 bases are TGTGCCTGGAGCGCACTGGACAGGGCGCGCAATCAGCCCCAGCATTTT. It codes for CAWSALDRARNQPQHF.

The chain combines TRBV7-6 with TRBJ2-5; D is uncertain. V gave up 5 bases and J gave up 2 bases, with 12 bases separating them. The CDR3 loop spans 14 amino acids. Germline CDR1 SGHVS, CDR2 FNYEAQ. The CDR3, as DNA: TGTGCCAGCAGCGTGGGCTTAAGACAAGAGACCCAGTACTTC. Translation: CASSVGLRQETQYF.

The CDR3 DNA sequence: TGTGCCAGCAGCCGAACCGGGACAGGATATTCACCCCTCCACTTT. It codes for CASSRTGTGYSPLHF. This rearrangement joins TRBV13 to TRBJ1-6; TRBD1 matches at 8 bases. This CDR3 is built from 15 residues. Germline CDR1 PRHDT, CDR2 FYEKMQ (reference sequence). V dropped 5 bases and J dropped 8; count of bases not matched to a gene: 8.

The chain combines TRBV7-2 with TRBJ2-7, with D possibly being TRBD2 (6 bases). Germline V gene sequence: CDR1 SGHTA, CDR2 FQGNSA. The CDR3 sequence is 14 residues long. V lost 3 bases and J 0 bases, leaving 9 bases between the germline ends. The CDR3 spells CASSFGGISYEQYF. CDR3 nucleotide sequence: TGTGCCAGCAGCTTTGGGGGGATCTCCTACGAGCAGTACTTC.

V usage is TRBV28 and J usage is TRBJ1-5; D is possibly TRBD1 (5 bases). Germline CDR1 and CDR2: MDHEN and SYDVKM. The V gene lost 6 bases and the J gene lost 7 bases, with 10 bases spanning the gap. This CDR3 region has 12 residues. CDR3 amino acids: CASRGTLQPQHF. DNA of the CDR3: TGTGCCAGCAGGGGGACCCTCCAGCCCCAGCATTTT.

CDR3 nucleotide sequence: TGTGCCAGCAGTCGACTAGCGGCTGACGGGGAGCTGTTTTTT. Its protein is CASSRLAADGELFF. The chain uses TRBV9 and TRBJ2-2; TRBD2 matches at 9 bases. The CDR3 spans 14 residues. Germline CDR1 SGDLS, CDR2 YYNGEE. V gave up 5 bases and J gave up 7 bases; unmatched junction bases: 6.

Details on this clone: The germline gene is not matched at one end of the junction; a read error may be the cause. The chain carries TRBV5-1 and TRBJ1-5; D gene unclear. In germline, CDR1 is SGHRS, CDR2 YFSETQ. This CDR3 has 15 amino acids. CDR3 region: CASSTGNILQQPQHF. Here the CDR3 DNA reads TGTGCCAGCAGCACCGGGAACATCCTTCAACAGCCCCAGCATTTT.

On this clone itself: Other DNA sequences in the sample encode the same CDR3. The chain employs TRBV9 and TRBJ1-2, with TRBD1 as a possible D gene (5 bases). CDR1 is SGDLS, CDR2 YYNGEE, per germline. V lost 2 bases to trimming and J lost 2 bases, with 10 bases between them. This CDR3 has 14 residues. The CDR3 loop reads CASSVRGGNYGYTF. CDR3 bases: TGTGCCAGCAGCGTCCGGGGCGGCAACTATGGCTACACCTTC. Filled out from reference TRBV9 and TRBJ1-2, the complete variable domain reads DSGVTQTPKHLITATGQRVTLRCSPRSGDLSVYWYQQSLDQGLQFLIQYYNGEERAKGNILERFSAQQFPDLHSELNLSSLELGDSALYFCASSVRGGNYGYTFGSGTRLTVV.

This clone was seen once. CDR3 bases: TGTGCCAGCAGACAACAGAGCTCCTATGGCTACACCTTC. This translates into CASRQQSSYGYTF. V usage is TRBV6-5 and J usage is TRBJ1-2; D is uncertain. This CDR3 has 13 amino acids. V gave up 6 bases and J gave up 4 bases, with 12 bases separating them. The germline V gene encodes CDR1 MNHEY and CDR2 SVGAGI.

The chain couples TRBV27 to TRBJ2-5, with 12 bases fitting TRBD2. The germline V gene has CDR1 MNHEY and CDR2 SMNVEV (reference sequence). The CDR3 totals 16 residues. The V and J ends lost 2 bases and 4 bases, in that order; junction bases with no gene match: 5. The CDR3 nucleotides are TGTGCCAGCAGTTTACTAGCGGGGGGGCTGGGAGAGACCCAGTACTTC. Residues: CASSLLAGGLGETQYF.

The J gene is TRBJ2-7, the V gene TRBV14; D is possibly TRBD2 (5 bases). V lost 8 bases to trimming and J lost 6 bases, with 17 bases between them. Germline V lookup: CDR1 SGHDN, CDR2 FVKESK. This CDR3 region has 13 residues. CDR3 sequence: CASGSTGFREQYF. The CDR3 DNA reads as TGTGCCAGCGGATCGACGGGGTTTCGCGAGCAGTACTTC.

This chain uses TRBV5-1 with TRBJ1-1; the D gene is possibly TRBD1 (6 bases). Trimming left V 1 base short and J 0 bases short, with 13 bases between. CDR3 length equals 16 residues. Germline V lookup: CDR1 SGHRS, CDR2 YFSETQ. The DNA for the CDR3 is TGCGCCAGCAGCTTGACAGGGAATGGGTTGAACACTGAAGCTTTCTTT. Residues: CASSLTGNGLNTEAFF.

The gene calls are TRBV28 and TRBJ1-4; D ambiguous. CDR1 is MDHEN and CDR2 is SYDVKM in the germline V gene. Trimming took off 4 bases at V and 8 bases at J, with 5 bases between the two ends. The CDR3 is 11 amino acids. Here the CDR3 reads CASSSVEKLFF. In DNA, the CDR3 is TGTGCCAGCAGTTCGGTAGAAAAACTGTTTTTT.

The chain has TRBV7-8 and TRBJ1-4; D not certain. Germline values: CDR1 SGHVS, CDR2 FQNEAQ. V was pared by 2 bases and J by 8 bases, with 6 bases between. The CDR3 runs to 12 residues. The chain's CDR3 is CASSLNREKLFF. CDR3 sequence (DNA): TGTGCCAGCAGCTTAAACCGGGAAAAACTGTTTTTT.

The chain combines TRBV28 with TRBJ2-1; 8 nucleotides align to TRBD1. The junction had 8 bases not matched to a gene; V was cut back by 6 bases and J by 4 bases. CDR1 and CDR2 (germline): MDHEN, SYDVKM. CDR3 size: 15 residues. The CDR3 here is CASRQGATRYNEQFF. DNA for the CDR3: TGTGCCAGCAGGCAGGGGGCAACACGGTACAATGAGCAGTTCTTC. Combining the CDR3 with reference TRBV28 and TRBJ2-1 gives the whole variable domain DVKVTQSSRYLVKRTGEKVFLECVQDMDHENMFWYRQDPGLGLRLIYFSYDVKMKEKGDIPEGYSVSREKKERFSLILESASTNQTSMYLCASRQGATRYNEQFFGPGTRLTVL.

The chain couples TRBV18 to TRBJ2-5; D not certain. CDR1 and CDR2 from the germline V gene are KGHSH and LQKENI. The CDR3 is made up of 16 amino acids. The ends were cut back, 6 bases at V and 5 bases at J, with 22 bases in the middle. CDR3 amino acids: CASSSAVAGVGETQYF. DNA of the CDR3: TGTGCCAGCTCCTCCGCGGTCGCTGGGGTCGGTGAGACCCAGTACTTC.

This chain uses TRBV4-2 with TRBJ2-5; 7 bases line up with TRBD2. Germline CDR1 reads LGHNA; CDR2 reads YNFKEQ. This CDR3 contains 18 residues. The J segment lost 0 bases and the V segment lost 5 bases, leaving 15 bases of the junction unmatched. The CDR3, as DNA: TGTGCCAGCAGCTCCTCCCTTGGGGTTCTAGCGGACCAAGAGACCCAGTACTTC. Translation gives CASSSSLGVLADQETQYF.

The rearrangement links TRBV27 to TRBJ2-3, with D perhaps matching TRBD1 (6 bases). V was cut by 2 bases and J by 0 bases, with 9 bases left in between. The germline V gene has CDR1 MNHEY and CDR2 SMNVEV (reference sequence). This CDR3 has 15 residues. The CDR3 loop reads CASSLAGASTDTQYF. CDR3 nucleotide sequence: TGTGCCAGCAGTTTAGCAGGGGCTAGCACAGATACGCAGTATTTT.

V gene TRBV5-1 combines with J gene TRBJ1-1; no clear D. Germline V gene lookup returns CDR1 SGHRS and CDR2 YFSETQ. The CDR3 runs to 15 residues. The germline V and J ends were trimmed by 1 base and 3 bases, with 13 bases remaining between them. For the CDR3, the DNA is TGCGCCAGCAGCTTGCAAGGCGAGGCCTACACTGAAGCTTTCTTT. This encodes CASSLQGEAYTEAFF. Complete variable domain (other parts from reference TRBV5-1 and TRBJ1-1): KAGVTQTPRYLIKTRGQQVTLSCSPISGHRSVSWYQQTPGQGLQFLFEYFSETQRNKGNFPGRFSGRQFSNSRSEMNVSTLELGDSALYLCASSLQGEAYTEAFFGQGTRLTVV.